This TCR beta chain was captured in a study of T cell repertoires in cytomegalovirus infection (dated by TCRdb to the late 2010s). About the study as a whole: Recently identified HLA-C-restricted CMV epitopes, whose presentation resists viral immunomodulation, were targeted by peptide stimulations together with well-studied HLA-B-restricted epitopes. Donor HLA type was relevant to the analysis, because carriage of CMV infection together with the matching HLA type was indicated by public TCR beta signatures.

As to this clonotype: Its antigen remains undetermined. It has no much larger one-base neighbor in the sample; base qualities were not kept.

This specimen's treatment or condition label, per the study, means: in vitro stimulation with specific CMV peptide epitopes to enrich CMV-specific T cells. Results and caveats for the whole study, not just this receptor: The ex vivo response was dominated by HLA-C-restricted CMV-specific TCR beta clonotypes, and the single most frequent clonotype in two of eight donors was supplied by these HLA-C-restricted clonotypes. In both this cohort and an independent roughly 330-donor cohort, the cumulative frequency of public TCR beta family members distinguished carriers of CMV infection plus the relevant HLA type.

The CDR1 and CDR2 encoded by the germline V gene are MDHEN and SYDVKM. The CDR3, cysteine through phenylalanine, is 15 amino acids long. The kept DNA is CDR3 alone, 45 bases in frame from the first base. The trim is 4 bases for V and 2 bases for J, with a gap of 15 bases between the germline ends. TCRdb lists the instrument as Illumina HiSeq 1500. The raw public data were reprocessed by TCRdb itself: fastp quality trimming at Q25, MiXCR clonotype calling, in-frame beta chains only. Under each unique CDR3 protein, matching rows form one entry showing the most common genes and DNA. Counted in this sample were about 700,000 distinct CDR3 sequences; roughly a third of them appeared once. Around a sixth of the sample is taken by the ten largest.

The receptor comes from a human donor in good health (CMV status not recorded). Some clones in this sample may be carry-over from other donors' samples. The sequences come from cultured PBMCs, collected from culture after CMV antigen stimulation. This receptor chain uses TRBV28 and TRBJ2-7; TRBD2 is perhaps the D gene, given 6 matching bases. The CDR3 region: CASSSPPGSTYEQYF. The nucleotide sequence reads TGTGCCAGCAGTTCCCCACCCGGGAGCACCTACGAGCAGTACTTC.